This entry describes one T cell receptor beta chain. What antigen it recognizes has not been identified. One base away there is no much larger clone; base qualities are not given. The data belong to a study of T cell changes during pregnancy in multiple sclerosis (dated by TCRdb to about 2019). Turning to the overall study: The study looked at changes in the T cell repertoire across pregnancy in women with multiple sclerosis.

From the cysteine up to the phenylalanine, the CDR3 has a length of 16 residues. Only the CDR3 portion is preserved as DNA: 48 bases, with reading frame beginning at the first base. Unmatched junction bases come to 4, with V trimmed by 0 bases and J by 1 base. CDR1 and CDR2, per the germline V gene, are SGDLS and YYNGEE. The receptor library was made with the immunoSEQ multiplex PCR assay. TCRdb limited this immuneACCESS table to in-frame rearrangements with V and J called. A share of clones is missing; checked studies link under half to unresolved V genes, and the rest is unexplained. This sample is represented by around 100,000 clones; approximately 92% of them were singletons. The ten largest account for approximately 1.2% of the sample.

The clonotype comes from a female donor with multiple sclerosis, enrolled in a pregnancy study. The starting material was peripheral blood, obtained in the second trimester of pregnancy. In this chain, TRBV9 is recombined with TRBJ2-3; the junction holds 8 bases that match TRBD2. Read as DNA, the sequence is TGTGCCAGCAGCGTAGCAGCGGGGGACGGCACAGATACGCAGTATTTT. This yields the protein CASSVAAGDGTDTQYF. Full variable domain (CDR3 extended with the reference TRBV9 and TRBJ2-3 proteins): DSGVTQTPKHLITATGQRVTLRCSPRSGDLSVYWYQQSLDQGLQFLIQYYNGEERAKGNILERFSAQQFPDLHSELNLSSLELGDSALYFCASSVAAGDGTDTQYFGPGTRLTVL.